This note documents a single T cell receptor (beta chain) sequence. Original methodology: Estimated nucleated cell counts came from reference gene primer amplification. Clones were sequenced by immunoSEQ multiplex PCR, and TCRdb holds only the in-frame ones, with some missing. The V and J calls and clone size were taken over from that table, and D and trimming were inferred from the DNA. The repertoire holds around 330,000 clones, with approximately 90% as singletons. The entry originates in a study of blood T cell repertoires in COVID-19. About the research overall: Specimens from acute and convalescent COVID-19 originated in the United States, Italy and Spain.

Clinical history as reported by participants underpinned cohort assignment. Either two negative PCRs, clearance, or symptom resolution qualified Cohort 3 donors as recovered. What was sequenced was PBMCs or T cells enriched from blood (not recorded which). The receptor's source is a woman aged 40 to 50 who had recovered from COVID-19.

The CDR3 loop is CASSSTRLATTDTQYF. CDR3 coding DNA: TGTGCCAGCAGCTCCACCCGACTAGCGACCACAGATACGCAGTATTTT. J is TRBJ2-3 and V is TRBV5-6; 8 bases fit TRBD2. CDR1 is SGHDT, CDR2 YYEEEE, per germline. Germline trimming cut 3 bases from V and 2 bases from J; bases unmatched to any gene: 8. The CDR3 has 16 amino acids.